This entry lists 10 T cell receptor beta chains sequenced from one sample in a study of OX40 agonist ivuxolimab in advanced cancers. The library was produced with the immunoSEQ multiplex PCR assay. In TCRdb, the immuneACCESS table is reduced to in-frame sequences with V and J assigned. These tables do not hold every clone; where another copy was compared, an unresolved V gene accounts for under half, and the others remain unexplained. In all, the sample holds about 82,000 clones, and roughly 90% of those were seen once. About 2.5% of the sample goes to the ten largest clones. The sample here was CD4+ or CD8+ T cells sorted from blood, taken in a trial of the OX40 agonist ivuxolimab. The receptor set was obtained from an adult with an advanced solid tumor such as melanoma, head and neck, liver or kidney cancer.

The J gene is TRBJ2-1, the V gene TRBV9, with a weak D call TRBD1 (6 bases). Germline CDR1 reads SGDLS; CDR2 reads YYNGEE. V was clipped by 3 bases and J by 7 bases, with 20 bases between them. This CDR3 comprises 16 residues. CDR3 amino acids: CASSAGQGRLLNEQFF. The CDR3 region has the DNA TGTGCCAGCAGCGCTGGGCAGGGGCGTTTGTTAAATGAGCAGTTCTTC.

The chain joins TRBV28 to TRBJ2-7, with 9 bases identical to TRBD1. The V gene end was trimmed by 4 bases and the J gene end by 5 bases; junction bases not matched to a gene: 12. CDR1 is MDHEN and CDR2 is SYDVKM in the germline V gene. This CDR3 is 16 amino acids long. CDR3 nucleotides: TGTGCCAGCAGTTCCGCTTCGGGGACAGGGCTCAACGAGCAGTACTTC. It encodes CASSSASGTGLNEQYF.

The J gene is TRBJ2-3, the V gene TRBV28, with 8 nucleotides matching TRBD2. CDR3 length: 16 residues. V trimming: 5 bases; J trimming: 5 bases; junction bases outside the gene matches: 12. Germline V gene lookup returns CDR1 MDHEN and CDR2 SYDVKM. CDR3 protein: CASSLTVLAGRDTQYF. The CDR3 nucleotides are TGTGCCAGCAGTCTGACGGTGCTAGCGGGCCGAGATACGCAGTATTTT.

DNA of the CDR3: TGTGCCAGCAGGGTGGACAGGGGGAGGAACGAGCAGTACTTC. Translating gives CASRVDRGRNEQYF. The V and J genes are TRBV7-9 and TRBJ2-7; 10 bases align to TRBD1. The trim removed 6 bases at V and 5 bases at J, leaving 7 bases unmatched. Germline CDR1 is SEHNR and CDR2 is FQNEAQ (reference sequence). The CDR3 runs 14 residues.

V gene TRBV5-1 combines with J gene TRBJ2-7, with D unclear. The V end was cut by 5 bases, the J end by 5 bases, with 17 bases between. The CDR3 totals 14 residues. Germline CDR1 is SGHRS and CDR2 is YFSETQ. CDR3 protein: CASRTRSLVDEQYF. The CDR3 DNA reads as TGCGCCAGCAGGACCAGGTCTTTAGTGGACGAGCAGTACTTC.

The V and J genes are TRBV19 and TRBJ1-4; D is possibly TRBD1 (5 bases). This CDR3 is built from 12 residues. CDR1 and CDR2 (germline): LNHDA, SQIVND (reference sequence). Trimming shortened V by 5 bases and J by 11 bases, and 12 bases separated the two germline ends. The CDR3 loop reads CASSPSGFKLFF. The CDR3 coding sequence is TGTGCCAGTAGTCCATCAGGGTTTAAACTGTTTTTT.

This chain joins TRBV11-2 and TRBJ2-1, with TRBD1 matching over 9 bases. CDR1 is SGHAT, CDR2 FQNNGV, per germline. Germline trimming cut 6 bases from V and 6 bases from J; bases unmatched to any gene: 9. CDR3 length: 15 residues. DNA for the CDR3: TGTGCCAGCAGACAACCGGGACAGGGTTCCAATGAGCAGTTCTTC. This translates into CASRQPGQGSNEQFF.

J is TRBJ2-2 and V is TRBV9; no definite D call. The ends were cut back, 0 bases at V and 8 bases at J, with 5 bases in the middle. In germline, CDR1 is SGDLS, CDR2 YYNGEE. This CDR3 spans 12 amino acids. As DNA, the CDR3 is TGTGCCAGCAGCGTAGTGGGAGGGGAGCTGTTTTTT. Its protein product is CASSVVGGELFF.

The chain combines TRBV5-4 with TRBJ1-3; D possibly corresponds to TRBD1 (5 bases). Trimming shortened V by 0 bases and J by 0 bases, and 10 bases separated the two germline ends. The CDR3 is made up of 16 amino acids. The germline V gene has CDR1 SGHNT and CDR2 YYREEE (reference sequence). The CDR3 coding sequence is TGTGCCAGCAGCTTGGGGGACCGCGGCTCTGGAAACACCATATATTTT. It translates to CASSLGDRGSGNTIYF.

The chain joins TRBV18 to TRBJ1-2; TRBD1 agrees at 9 bases. In germline, CDR1 is KGHSH, CDR2 LQKENI. The CDR3 runs to 16 residues. Trimming took 0 bases from V and 4 from J; bases not matched to a gene: 6. As DNA, the CDR3 is TGTGCCAGCTCACCACCCCAGGGACAGGGCAGCTATGGCTACACCTTC. This translates into CASSPPQGQGSYGYTF.